These T cell receptor beta chains were read from a single sample in a study of PD-1 blockade in classical Hodgkin lymphoma. TCRdb's copy holds only in-frame clones and misses some; the assay was immunoSEQ multiplex PCR. Here the sample spans fewer than 7,500 clones, roughly 60% being singletons. The sequencing used CD8+ T cells from blood, collected before the fourth cycle of nivolumab. Every receptor here comes from a human donor with classical Hodgkin lymphoma. The CDR3 runs from the conserved cysteine through the conserved F or W. D genes are given only for firm matches. Expanded clones are given a class, and other clones once, few, many or no size at all.

>TRBV19|.|TRBJ2-3|.
CASSIGGYTDTQYF
TGTGCCAGTAGTATTGGCGGCTACACAGATACGCAGTATTTT
>TRBV27|.|TRBJ2-3|.
CASSEGSRPQYF
TGTGCCAGCAGCGAGGGGAGCCGGCCGCAGTATTTT
>TRBV28|TRBD2|TRBJ2-3|once
CASSSHGTSGESTDTQYF
TGTGCCAGCAGTTCCCACGGGACTAGCGGGGAATCTACAGATACGCAGTATTTT
>TRBV10-3|TRBD2|TRBJ2-7|once
CAISLAGEDYFEQYF
TGTGCCATCAGCTTAGCGGGGGAGGATTATTTCGAGCAGTACTTC
>TRBV19|TRBD1|TRBJ2-1|.
CASSARTGGRPSEQFF
TGTGCCAGTAGTGCCAGGACAGGGGGGCGTCCTAGTGAGCAGTTCTTC
>TRBV9|.|TRBJ1-1|.
CASSLDFSAEAFF
TGTGCCAGCAGCTTGGACTTTAGCGCTGAAGCTTTCTTT
>TRBV4-1|.|TRBJ2-1|once
CASSRRLDNEQFF
TGCGCCAGCAGCCGACGGCTGGACAATGAGCAGTTCTTC
>TRBV19|TRBD1|TRBJ1-6|.
CASSISGTGNSPLHF
TGTGCCAGTAGTATATCCGGGACAGGGAATTCACCCCTCCACTTT
>TRBV5-1|TRBD1|TRBJ2-6|.
CASSFGQGFYSGANVLTF
TGCGCCAGCAGCTTCGGACAGGGGTTTTACAGTGGGGCCAACGTCCTGACTTTC
>TRBV5-1|TRBD1|TRBJ1-2|few
CASSLAGQGANTYGYTF
TGCGCCAGCAGCTTGGCGGGACAGGGGGCCAATACCTATGGCTACACCTTC
>TRBV16|TRBD1|TRBJ2-1|large
CASSRDRGDEQFF
TGTGCCAGCAGCCGGGACAGAGGCGATGAGCAGTTCTTC
>TRBV29-1|.|TRBJ2-3|.
CSVGYTDTQYF
TGCAGCGTTGGGTACACAGATACGCAGTATTTT
>TRBV28|.|TRBJ2-2|.
CASSSRGRTGELFF
TGTGCCAGCAGTTCCAGGGGGAGGACAGGGGAGCTGTTTTTT
>TRBV6-5|.|TRBJ1-6|few
CASSYSSYNSPLHF
TGTGCCAGCAGTTACAGCTCCTATAATTCACCCCTCCACTTT
>TRBV16|.|TRBJ1-6|.
CASSPDKGGSPLHF
TGTGCCAGCAGCCCGGATAAGGGAGGGTCACCCCTCCACTTT
>TRBV28|TRBD2|TRBJ2-5|.
CASSPPSGRPWETQYF
TGTGCCAGCAGTCCACCGAGCGGGAGGCCCTGGGAGACCCAGTACTTC
>TRBV11-2|.|TRBJ2-1|.
CASSLGVYNEQFF
TGTGCCAGCAGCTTAGGGGTTTACAATGAGCAGTTCTTC